One sample yielded the 19 T cell receptor beta chains listed below, sequenced in a study of cytomegalovirus exposure and HLA in healthy donors. The protocol was immunoSEQ multiplex PCR, while the TCRdb copy is restricted to in-frame clones and leaves out a portion. The sample lists 120,000 or so clones, roughly nine tenths seen once, with about 1.1% in the top ten. Sequenced: PBMCs. Receptor source: a woman younger than 30 in good health and CMV-seronegative.

V usage is TRBV7-8 and J usage is TRBJ1-5; D is uncertain. V lost 2 bases to trimming and J lost 4 bases, with 15 bases between them. Germline loops: CDR1 SGHVS, CDR2 FQNEAQ. This CDR3 is built from 16 residues. This CDR3 is CASSLSTMAVNQPQHF. The CDR3 DNA sequence: TGTGCCAGCAGCTTAAGCACTATGGCAGTTAATCAGCCCCAGCATTTT.

This clone was recorded only once. J is TRBJ2-7 and V is TRBV6-1; 7 nucleotides line up with TRBD1. This CDR3 is 13 amino acids long. J lost 2 bases, V lost 8 bases, and 6 bases had no gene match. Germline V CDR1 and CDR2: MNHNS, SASEGT. The CDR3: CASATGQTYEQYV. The DNA of the CDR3 is TGTGCCAGCGCCACGGGACAGACCTACGAGCAGTACGTC.

The V call is TRBV10-2, the J call TRBJ2-7; 10 nucleotides align to TRBD1. Germline V gene sequence: CDR1 WSHSY, CDR2 SAAADI. CDR3 length: 14 amino acids. Germline trimming cut 6 bases from V and 2 bases from J; bases unmatched to any gene: 4. As DNA, the CDR3 is TGCGCCAGCAGGGGACAGGGGACTACCTACGAGCAGTACTTC. Translating gives CASRGQGTTYEQYF.

The J gene is TRBJ1-2, the V gene TRBV15; 9 bases are shared with TRBD1. The CDR3 loop spans 16 amino acids. Germline V gene data show CDR1 as LNHNV and CDR2 as YYDKDF (reference sequence). V dropped 2 bases and J dropped 8; count of bases not matched to a gene: 12. DNA of the CDR3: TGTGCCACCAGCAGATACCATACCGGGACAGGGAGGGGCTACACCTTC. Translation: CATSRYHTGTGRGYTF. The entire variable domain, with the rest obtained from reference TRBV15 and TRBJ1-2, is as follows: DAMVIQNPRYQVTQFGKPVTLSCSQTLNHNVMYWYQQKSSQAPKLLFHYYDKDFNNEADTPDNFQSRRPNTSFCFLDIRSPGLGDTAMYLCATSRYHTGTGRGYTFGSGTRLTVV.

The rearrangement uses TRBV11-2 and TRBJ1-1, with D unresolved. Germline V gene data show CDR1 as SGHAT and CDR2 as FQNNGV. There are 12 residues in the CDR3. V shed 2 bases and J shed 7 bases, with 8 bases lying between them. The CDR3 DNA follows: TGTGCCAGCAGCTTACTCGGAGATGAAGCTTTCTTT. This sequence encodes CASSLLGDEAFF.

The CDR3 reads CASSFPGGYEQYF. CDR3 coding DNA: TGTGCCAGCAGCTTCCCAGGGGGTTACGAGCAGTACTTC. The rearrangement joins TRBV7-9 to TRBJ2-7; 7 bases fit TRBD1. The germline gives CDR1 SEHNR, CDR2 FQNEAQ (reference sequence). The CDR3 covers 13 residues. Trimming at V came to 3 bases and at J to 4 bases, leaving 3 bases not matched to a gene.

The chain carries TRBV28 and TRBJ2-2, with 9 bases identical to TRBD1. Germline V gives CDR1 MDHEN, CDR2 SYDVKM. V gave up 8 bases and J gave up 5 bases; unmatched junction bases: 9. The CDR3 is 15 amino acids. CDR3 sequence: CASRLGTGTTGELFF. Written as DNA, the CDR3 is TGTGCCAGCCGACTCGGGACAGGGACTACCGGGGAGCTGTTTTTT.

The rearrangement joins TRBV15 to TRBJ2-1; 10 nucleotides agree with TRBD2. The germline V gene has CDR1 LNHNV and CDR2 YYDKDF (reference sequence). V was clipped by 4 bases and J by 4 bases; unmatched bases: 1. The CDR3 covers 14 residues. CDR3 nucleotides: TGTGCCACCAGCACGGGACTAGCGTACAATGAGCAGTTCTTC. Protein sequence: CATSTGLAYNEQFF.

This chain connects TRBV11-2 to TRBJ1-2, with 7 bases aligning to TRBD1. The CDR3 loop spans 12 amino acids. J was trimmed by 8 bases and V by 4 bases; bases with no gene match: 4. CDR1 is SGHAT, CDR2 FQNNGV, per germline. CDR3 sequence: CASSSQGGGYTF. The CDR3 DNA follows: TGTGCCAGCAGCTCCCAAGGGGGCGGCTACACCTTC.

The V gene is TRBV25-1, the J gene TRBJ1-2; D uncertain. This CDR3 has 12 residues. V dropped 3 bases and J dropped 8 bases, with 10 bases sitting between them. CDR1 is MGHDK, CDR2 SYGVNS, per germline. The DNA of the CDR3 is TGTGCCAGCAGTGATTCGGGAATAGGCTACACCTTC. It translates to CASSDSGIGYTF.

The rearrangement uses TRBV6-5 and TRBJ1-2, with 8 nucleotides matching TRBD1. Germline CDR1 and CDR2: MNHEY and SVGAGI. Trimming took 2 bases from V and 8 from J; bases not matched to a gene: 7. The CDR3 sequence is 14 residues long. The DNA for the CDR3 is TGTGCCAGCAGTTACCTCACAGGGGGGGGCGGCTACACCTTC. This codes for CASSYLTGGGGYTF.

The chain combines TRBV7-9 with TRBJ2-3; 11 bases align to TRBD2. Trimming cost V 1 base and J 3 bases; bases outside gene matches: 6. Germline CDR1 reads SEHNR; CDR2 reads FQNEAQ (reference sequence). This CDR3 is 17 amino acids long. Written as DNA, the CDR3 is TGTGCCAGCAGCTTAGGACTAGCGGGACAAAGGACAGATACGCAGTATTTT. Translation gives CASSLGLAGQRTDTQYF.

The CDR3 here is CATSSDIPGDNQPQHF. CDR3 nucleotide sequence: TGTGCCACCAGCAGTGATATCCCAGGGGACAATCAGCCCCAGCATTTT. The V gene is TRBV15, the J gene TRBJ1-5; D is perhaps TRBD1 (6 bases). V was trimmed by 3 bases and J by 3 bases, leaving 15 bases between them. CDR1 is LNHNV and CDR2 is YYDKDF in the germline V gene (reference sequence). The CDR3 length is 16 residues. The full variable domain, rest sourced from reference TRBV15 and TRBJ1-5, is DAMVIQNPRYQVTQFGKPVTLSCSQTLNHNVMYWYQQKSSQAPKLLFHYYDKDFNNEADTPDNFQSRRPNTSFCFLDIRSPGLGDTAMYLCATSSDIPGDNQPQHFGDGTRLSIL.

The chain joins TRBV6-5 to TRBJ2-7, with 11 bases that match TRBD2. Looked up from germline, CDR1 is MNHEY and CDR2 is SVGAGI. With V trimmed by 5 bases and J by 0 bases, 3 bases remained unmatched. The CDR3 is 15 residues long. CDR3 sequence reads: CASSPSGGSSYEQYV. CDR3 coding DNA: TGTGCCAGCAGTCCTAGCGGGGGGAGCTCCTACGAGCAGTACGTC.

J is TRBJ2-4 and V is TRBV21-1; TRBD2 is the table's D call and was not checked against the DNA. TRBV21-1 is recorded as a pseudogene. The CDR3 has 14 amino acids. CDR3 sequence reads: CASSKGGGGHIQYF. The DNA of the CDR3 is TGTGCCAGCAGCAAAGGCGGGGGAGGGCACATTCAGTACTTC.

This chain uses TRBV4-2 with TRBJ2-1, with unresolved D. Germline CDR1 reads LGHNA; CDR2 reads YNFKEQ. CDR3 size: 13 residues. V shed 4 bases and J shed 11 bases, with 15 bases lying between them. CDR3 sequence (DNA): TGTGCCAGCAGCCCGACCGACTCCGAAAAGCAGTTCTTC. Protein product: CASSPTDSEKQFF.

J is TRBJ2-7 and V is TRBV6-1; no firm D call. CDR3 size: 12 residues. Trimming removed 6 bases from V and 1 base from J, with 7 bases in between. The germline CDR1 and CDR2 sequences are MNHNS and SASEGT. The CDR3 nucleotides are TGTGCCAGCAGCCTAGTATCCTACGAGCAGTACGTC. The encoded protein is CASSLVSYEQYV.

J is TRBJ2-7 and V is TRBV28; the D is unclear. The V end was cut by 5 bases, the J end by 0 bases, with 8 bases between. Germline-derived CDR1 and CDR2 are MDHEN and SYDVKM. This CDR3 has 13 residues. The CDR3 DNA follows: TGTGCCAGCAGTCTGACATCCTCCTACGAGCAGTACGTC. It specifies CASSLTSSYEQYV.

This chain connects TRBV6-6 to TRBJ1-2, with TRBD1 matching 7 bases. The CDR3 extends over 14 amino acids. CDR1 is MNHNY and CDR2 is SVGAGI in the germline V gene (reference sequence). V dropped 4 bases and J dropped 5; count of bases not matched to a gene: 7. The CDR3 reads CASSWDRGEYGYTF. The DNA for the CDR3 is TGTGCCAGCAGTTGGGACAGAGGAGAGTATGGCTACACCTTC.